A selection of T cell receptor beta chains follows, all from one sample in a study of cytomegalovirus exposure and HLA in healthy donors. Assay used: immunoSEQ multiplex PCR; TCRdb lists only in-frame clones, some missing. The table records 50,000 to 60,000 clones, roughly 80% of them present only once. The specimen was PBMCs. All receptors come from a woman aged 40 to 50 in good health and CMV-seropositive. The CDR3 runs from the conserved cysteine through the conserved F or W.

J gene: TRBJ1-5
V gene: TRBV19
CDR3 protein: CASSIGGGQGSQPQHF

J gene: TRBJ1-6
V gene: TRBV10-2
CDR3 protein: CASSYGTGDNSPLHF

J gene: TRBJ2-7
V gene: TRBV7-2
CDR3 protein: CASSTRTVSYEQYF

J gene: TRBJ1-3
V gene: TRBV6-1
CDR3 protein: CASSEARGSGNTIYF

J gene: TRBJ1-2
V gene: TRBV15
CDR3 protein: CATSRGEGGGYTF

J gene: TRBJ1-3
V gene: TRBV7-8
CDR3 protein: CASSSPGTGIGNTIYF

J gene: TRBJ1-2
V gene: TRBV19
CDR3 protein: CASSTRQGGNYGYTF

J gene: TRBJ1-2
V gene: TRBV5-4
CDR3 protein: CASSLQGHGYTF

J gene: TRBJ2-7
V gene: TRBV6-1
CDR3 protein: CASSEVNRKRTPEQYF

J gene: TRBJ1-1
V gene: TRBV2
CDR3 protein: CASRWTGNTEAFF

J gene: TRBJ1-4
V gene: TRBV10-3
CDR3 protein: CAISEGQGNEKLFF

J gene: TRBJ1-5
V gene: TRBV19
CDR3 protein: CASSIEGQALQPQHF

J gene: TRBJ2-7
V gene: TRBV2
CDR3 protein: CASSALGLAGGRAYEQYF

J gene: TRBJ2-3
V gene: TRBV4-2
CDR3 protein: CASVAGGLHTDTQYF

J gene: TRBJ2-4
V gene: TRBV28
CDR3 protein: CASNGQPPAKNIQYF

J gene: TRBJ1-3
V gene: TRBV25-1
CDR3 protein: CAIRSGNTIYF

J gene: TRBJ2-1
V gene: TRBV7-2
CDR3 protein: CASSHPGGGYEQFF

J gene: TRBJ1-2
V gene: TRBV19
CDR3 protein: CASSTDRGNYGYTF

J gene: TRBJ1-2
V gene: TRBV5-6
CDR3 protein: CASSLTGWDGYTF

J gene: TRBJ2-5
V gene: TRBV19
CDR3 protein: CASSINREETQYF

J gene: TRBJ1-1
V gene: TRBV18
CDR3 protein: CASSPPTIGQKEAFF

J gene: TRBJ2-7
V gene: TRBV14
CDR3 protein: CASSQRDEQYF

J gene: TRBJ2-7
V gene: TRBV5-1
CDR3 protein: CASSLGGQGPYEQYF

J gene: TRBJ1-6
V gene: TRBV7-6
CDR3 protein: CASSPQEGSHSPLHF

J gene: TRBJ1-2
V gene: TRBV10-1
CDR3 protein: CASSPGMDYGYTF

J gene: TRBJ1-2
V gene: TRBV6-5
CDR3 protein: CASSYRGFTNYGYTF

J gene: TRBJ1-1
V gene: TRBV2
CDR3 protein: CASSFSRNTEAFF

J gene: TRBJ1-1
V gene: TRBV7-2
CDR3 protein: CASSHGGSEAFF